A selection of T cell receptor beta chains follows, all from one sample in a study of T-cell reconstitution after alpha-beta-depleted transplantation in children. TCRdb called the PCR reads again in MiXCR, with one record for every CDR3 protein. The sample includes tens of thousands of distinct CDR3 sequences, 15% to 17% seen only once; the top ten take 15% to 20%. The sample consisted of PBMCs, mostly from graft donor cells, taken 180 days after TCRalphabeta/CD19-depleted stem cell transplant. These receptors originate from a male patient between 2 and 15 years old who had a stem cell transplant for acute lymphoblastic leukemia, so the T cells may come from the graft donor. The CDR3 runs from the conserved cysteine through the conserved F or W. D genes are given only for firm matches. Not every row has a clone size; where given, it reads once, few, many or a size class.

TRBV5-5	TRBD2	TRBJ2-2	many	TGTGCCAGCAGCTCCTTAGCGGGGGGGCCCACCGGGGAGCTGTTTTTT	CASSSLAGGPTGELFF
TRBV4-3	-	TRBJ2-3	-	TGCGCCAGCAGCCAAGAAGTGGGGCGAAACACAGATACGCAGTATTTT	CASSQEVGRNTDTQYF
TRBV7-9	-	TRBJ1-4	-	TGTGCCAGCAGCTTAGCCGTAAGAGAACCTAATGAAAAACTGTTTTTT	CASSLAVREPNEKLFF
TRBV4-2	TRBD2	TRBJ2-1	many	TGTGCCAGCAGCCAAGTTACTCTAGCGGCAACCCACAATGAGCAGTTCTTC	CASSQVTLAATHNEQFF
TRBV20-1	TRBD1	TRBJ2-7	-	TGCAGTGCTAGAGATGATTGGGGGACAGGGGACTACGAGCAGTACTTC	CSARDDWGTGDYEQYF
TRBV18	-	TRBJ2-1	few	TGTGCCAGCTCACCACCTCAGCCGGCCTACAATGAGCAGTTCTTC	CASSPPQPAYNEQFF
TRBV5-6	-	TRBJ2-3	few	TGTGCCAGCAGCTTGGTGACACTTCGCACAGATACGCAGTATTTT	CASSLVTLRTDTQYF
TRBV7-2	TRBD2	TRBJ2-7	-	TGTGCCAGCAGCTTGAGCGGGGGGCACTCGCTCGAGCAGTACTTC	CASSLSGGHSLEQYF
TRBV6-5	-	TRBJ2-1	once	TGTGCCAGCAGGTCATACAATGAGCAGTTCTTC	CASRSYNEQFF
TRBV7-2	-	TRBJ2-7	-	TGTGCCAGCAGCGGGGCCCTCGGCGAGCAGTACTTC	CASSGALGEQYF
TRBV7-2	-	TRBJ2-2	many	TGTGCCAGCAGCTTTAGCGCCGGGGAGCTGTTTTTT	CASSFSAGELFF
TRBV7-8	TRBD2	TRBJ2-1	many	TGTGCCAGCAGCTTAGAGCGGGGGGCTGGGAATGAGCAGTTCTTC	CASSLERGAGNEQFF
TRBV5-1	-	TRBJ1-4	once	TGCGCCTGCAGCTTGGTGGGGCCCAGGGCACCTAATGAAAAACTGTTTTTT	CACSLVGPRAPNEKLFF
TRBV6-2/TRBV6-3	-	TRBJ1-1	many	TGTGCCAGCAGTTCACCGGGACACAGACGAGATGAAGCTTTCTTT	CASSSPGHRRDEAFF
TRBV20-1	-	TRBJ2-3	many	TGCAGTGCTCCAAGTTTCCAGGGCGCGCAGTATTTT	CSAPSFQGAQYF
TRBV3-1	TRBD2	TRBJ2-1	-	TGTGCCAGCAGCCCACCCGCAGCATGGACTAGCCTGGGCAATGAGCAGTTCTTC	CASSPPAAWTSLGNEQFF
TRBV7-6	TRBD1	TRBJ2-2	once	TGTGCCAGCAGACCGTGGACAGGGGAAACCGGGGAGCTGTTTTTT	CASRPWTGETGELFF
TRBV6-1	TRBD1	TRBJ2-7	few	TGTGCCAGCAGAACGGGACAGGGGGCCTACGAGCAGTACTTC	CASRTGQGAYEQYF
TRBV19	-	TRBJ1-5	-	TGTGCCAGTAGTGGGCAGTTCAATCAGCCCCAGCATTTT	CASSGQFNQPQHF
TRBV29-1	TRBD1	TRBJ2-7	-	TGCAGCGTTGAGGGTCCGCGACAGGGAAATCCCGAGCAGTACTTC	CSVEGPRQGNPEQYF
TRBV20-1	-	TRBJ2-5	medium-sized	TGCAGTGCTAGCCCAGGGGAAGAGACCCAGTACTTC	CSASPGEETQYF
TRBV5-1	-	TRBJ2-3	-	TGCGCCAGCAGCCGAATTGCGGGACCCACAGATACGCAGTATTTT	CASSRIAGPTDTQYF
TRBV11-2	-	TRBJ1-5	-	TGTGCCAGCAGCGGCCTCCAGGGACCGAATCAGCCCCAGCATTTT	CASSGLQGPNQPQHF
TRBV7-2	-	TRBJ2-3	few	TGTGCCAGCAGCCGGACTATTACCGTGGGAGATACGCAGTATTTT	CASSRTITVGDTQYF
TRBV12-3/TRBV12-4	-	TRBJ2-3	-	TGTGCCAGCAGTTTATCAGATACGCAGTATTTT	CASSLSDTQYF
TRBV21-1	-	TRBJ1-6	few	TGTGCCAGCAGCTTCCCGGGACCGCCCGACTCACCCCTCCACTTT	CASSFPGPPDSPLHF
TRBV5-1	TRBD2	TRBJ2-5	few	TGCGCCAGCAGCCCGGGACTAGTCCCCCAAGAGACCCAGTACTTC	CASSPGLVPQETQYF
TRBV5-1	-	TRBJ1-1	few	TGCGCCAGCAGCTTGAGACAGACGAACACTGAAGCTTTCTTT	CASSLRQTNTEAFF
TRBV29-1	-	TRBJ2-5	-	TGCAGCGTGACTATAACAGAGACCCAGTACTTC	CSVTITETQYF
TRBV7-6	TRBD2	TRBJ2-5	few	TGTGCCAGCAGCTCCGTAGCGGGGTACCAAGAGACCCAGTACTTC	CASSSVAGYQETQYF
TRBV7-9	-	TRBJ2-7	few	TGTGCCAGCAGCTTAGCTGGAGGGGACGAGCAGTACTTC	CASSLAGGDEQYF
TRBV7-9	-	TRBJ2-1	few	TGTGCCAGCAGCTTTTGGGCGGGGTTCGGAGATGAGCAGTTCTTC	CASSFWAGFGDEQFF
TRBV3-1	-	TRBJ2-4	few	TGTGCCAGCAGCCAAGGAGCCAGCCCCGACATTCAGTACTTC	CASSQGASPDIQYF
TRBV12-3/TRBV12-4	-	TRBJ1-2	-	TGTGCCAGCAGTCTTGACGGCTACTATGGCTACACCTTC	CASSLDGYYGYTF
TRBV20-1	TRBD2	TRBJ2-1	few	TGCAGTGCTAGAGAGGCTAGCGGGGGGGGATACAATGAGCAGTTCTTC	CSAREASGGGYNEQFF
TRBV4-3	TRBD2	TRBJ2-1	-	TGCGCCAGCAGCCAAACTAGCGGGGGGGGCTCCTACAATGAGCAGTTCTTC	CASSQTSGGGSYNEQFF
TRBV5-1	-	TRBJ2-1	few	TGCGCCAGCAGTTCGGGACAAGACTACAATGAGCAGTTCTTC	CASSSGQDYNEQFF
TRBV20-1	-	TRBJ2-5	-	TGCAGTGCTAGCGGGAGTGAGACCCAGTACTTC	CSASGSETQYF
TRBV29-1	TRBD2	TRBJ2-7	-	TGCAGCGTTGAAGCGGGGGCTAGCGGGGGGCAGTACTTC	CSVEAGASGGQYF
TRBV12-3/TRBV12-4	-	TRBJ2-3	-	TGTGCCAGCACCCTACTGGGGGCTAGCACAGATACGCAGTATTTT	CASTLLGASTDTQYF
TRBV6-2/TRBV6-3	-	TRBJ1-1	few	TGTGCCAGCAGTTACTCGCGGGGCAGTAAGCAAATGAACACTGAAGCTTTCTTT	CASSYSRGSKQMNTEAFF
TRBV7-6	-	TRBJ2-3	-	TGTGCCAGCAGCTTAGGGGGCGGATCCGCAGATACGCAGTATTTT	CASSLGGGSADTQYF
TRBV30	-	TRBJ2-6	few	TGTGCCTGGAGTGGGACAGTTGGGGCCAACGTCCTGACTTTC	CAWSGTVGANVLTF
TRBV19	TRBD2	TRBJ2-5	-	TGTGCCAGCGGGAGACTAGCTCCATTTGGCGAGACCCAGTACTTC	CASGRLAPFGETQYF
TRBV5-1	-	TRBJ2-5	many	TGTGCCAGCAGCTTAGGACAGCAAGAGACCCAGTACTTC	CASSLGQQETQYF
TRBV6-2/TRBV6-3	-	TRBJ1-1	-	TGTGCCAGCAGTTACCAGGTCAGGGGCGGAAGCACTGAAGCTTTCTTT	CASSYQVRGGSTEAFF
TRBV11-2	TRBD1	TRBJ1-2	-	TGTGCCAGCAGCTTATCCCGGGACAGGGTCAACTATGGCTACACCTTC	CASSLSRDRVNYGYTF
TRBV5-1	TRBD2	TRBJ2-7	few	TGCGCCAGCAGACCTCCTGGGACTAGCGGGGGAAGAGTCTACGAGCAGTACTTC	CASRPPGTSGGRVYEQYF
TRBV5-1	TRBD1	TRBJ2-7	-	TGCGCCAGCAGCTTGCGGCAGGGGGCTGGAGAGCAGTACTTC	CASSLRQGAGEQYF
TRBV27	-	TRBJ2-7	many	TGTGCCAGCAGTTCTCAGGGAAAGTACTACGAGCAGTACTTC	CASSSQGKYYEQYF
TRBV4-3	-	TRBJ2-2	-	TGCGCCAGCAGCCAAAGGGCTAGTGGACCGGACACCGGGGAGCTGTTTTTT	CASSQRASGPDTGELFF
TRBV7-9	TRBD1	TRBJ2-5	-	TGTGCCAGCAGCTTCCTGTACAGGGGACAAGAGACCCAGTACTTC	CASSFLYRGQETQYF
TRBV7-8	-	TRBJ2-3	-	TGTGCCAGCAGCTTAGCGGGGGGGCAAGCGGATACGCAGTATTTT	CASSLAGGQADTQYF
TRBV5-1	-	TRBJ1-1	-	TGCGCCAGCAGCTTGGAGCGGGGGTACACTGAAGCTTTCTTT	CASSLERGYTEAFF
TRBV20-1	TRBD2	TRBJ2-1	many	TGCAGTGCTAGTTACCCGGGACTAGGTATCCTCAATGAGCAGTTCTTC	CSASYPGLGILNEQFF
TRBV7-9	TRBD1	TRBJ2-7	-	TGTGCCAGCAGTTCTGGGACAGGCGGGCACGAGCAGTACTTC	CASSSGTGGHEQYF
TRBV5-1	-	TRBJ2-1	-	TGCGCCAGCAGCCGGGGGGCTCAGACCTACAATGAGCAGTTCTTC	CASSRGAQTYNEQFF
TRBV7-8	TRBD1	TRBJ1-1	-	TGTGCCAGCAGCTCGGACAGGGGAGGTACTGAAGCTTTCTTT	CASSSDRGGTEAFF
TRBV2	TRBD2	TRBJ2-1	-	TGTGCCAGCAAGGCGGGGGGGACCTACAATGAGCAGTTCTTC	CASKAGGTYNEQFF